Given below is one T cell receptor (beta chain) in context. CDR1 is SNHLY and CDR2 is FYNNEI in the germline V gene. J was trimmed by 3 bases and V by 5 bases; bases with no gene match: 6. The CDR3 has 14 amino acids. Measured with immunoSEQ multiplex PCR; TCRdb has only the in-frame clones, and not every one. The sample shows around 62,000 clones, over 75% of them seen only once. The sample originates from a study of OX40 agonist ivuxolimab in advanced cancers. Study details: Two patients with cutaneous melanoma and one with hepatocellular carcinoma, three in total, showed partial responses.

People who had autoimmune disease history or systemic immunosuppression were excluded. Sample: CD4+ or CD8+ T cells sorted from blood, taken in a trial of the OX40 agonist ivuxolimab. The chain uses TRBV2 and TRBJ1-1; 7 nucleotides line up with TRBD1. This sequence originates from an adult with an advanced solid tumor such as melanoma, head and neck, liver or kidney cancer. The CDR3 sequence is CASSTQGVDTEAFF. The CDR3 coding sequence is TGTGCCAGCAGTACTCAGGGGGTTGACACTGAAGCTTTCTTT.